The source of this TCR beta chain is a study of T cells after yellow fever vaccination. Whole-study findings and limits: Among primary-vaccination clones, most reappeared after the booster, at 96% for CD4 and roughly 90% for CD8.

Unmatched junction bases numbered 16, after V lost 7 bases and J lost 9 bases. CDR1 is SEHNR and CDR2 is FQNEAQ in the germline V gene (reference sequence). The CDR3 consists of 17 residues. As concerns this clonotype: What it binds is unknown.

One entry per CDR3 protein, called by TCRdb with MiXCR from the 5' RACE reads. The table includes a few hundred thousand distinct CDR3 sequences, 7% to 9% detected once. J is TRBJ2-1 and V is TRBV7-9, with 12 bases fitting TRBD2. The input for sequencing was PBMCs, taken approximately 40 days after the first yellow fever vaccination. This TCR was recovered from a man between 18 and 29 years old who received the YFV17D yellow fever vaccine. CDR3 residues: CASIHRGTSGGYGEQFF. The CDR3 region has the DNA TGTGCCAGCATCCACCGGGGAACTAGCGGGGGGTACGGTGAGCAGTTCTTC.